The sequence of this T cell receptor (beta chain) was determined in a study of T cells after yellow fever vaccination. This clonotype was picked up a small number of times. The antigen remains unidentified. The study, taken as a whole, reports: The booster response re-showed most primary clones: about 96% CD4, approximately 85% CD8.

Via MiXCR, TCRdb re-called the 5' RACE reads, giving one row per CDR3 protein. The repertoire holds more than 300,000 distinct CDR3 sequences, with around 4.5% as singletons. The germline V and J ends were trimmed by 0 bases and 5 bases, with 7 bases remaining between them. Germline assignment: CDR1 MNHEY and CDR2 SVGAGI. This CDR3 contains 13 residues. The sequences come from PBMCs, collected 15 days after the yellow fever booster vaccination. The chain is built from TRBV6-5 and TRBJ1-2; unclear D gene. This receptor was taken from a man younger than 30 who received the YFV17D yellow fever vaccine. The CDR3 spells CASSYSNFYGYTF. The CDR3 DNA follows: TGTGCCAGCAGTTACTCGAACTTTTATGGCTACACCTTC.